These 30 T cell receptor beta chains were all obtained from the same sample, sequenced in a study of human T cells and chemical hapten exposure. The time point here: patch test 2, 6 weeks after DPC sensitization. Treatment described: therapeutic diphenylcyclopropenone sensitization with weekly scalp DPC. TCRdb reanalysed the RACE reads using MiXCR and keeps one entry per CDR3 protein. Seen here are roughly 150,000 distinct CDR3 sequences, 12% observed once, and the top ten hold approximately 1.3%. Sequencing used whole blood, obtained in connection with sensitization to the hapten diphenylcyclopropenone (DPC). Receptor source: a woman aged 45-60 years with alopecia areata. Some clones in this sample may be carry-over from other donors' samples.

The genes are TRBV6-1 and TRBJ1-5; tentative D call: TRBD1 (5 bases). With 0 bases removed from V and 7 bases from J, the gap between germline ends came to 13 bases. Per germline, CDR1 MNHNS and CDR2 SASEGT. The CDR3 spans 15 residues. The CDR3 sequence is CASSEAFLGVQPQHF. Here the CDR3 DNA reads TGTGCCAGCAGTGAAGCGTTTTTGGGGGTACAGCCCCAGCATTTT.

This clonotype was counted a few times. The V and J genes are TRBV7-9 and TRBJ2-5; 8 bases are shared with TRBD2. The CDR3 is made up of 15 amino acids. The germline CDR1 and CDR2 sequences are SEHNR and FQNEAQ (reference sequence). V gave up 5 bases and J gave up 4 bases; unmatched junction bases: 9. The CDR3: CASSPRTSRGETQYF. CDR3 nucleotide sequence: TGTGCCAGCAGCCCTAGGACTAGCAGGGGAGAGACCCAGTACTTC.

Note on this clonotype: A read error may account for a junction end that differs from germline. The CDR3 protein is CASSPGLPGGEQYF. The DNA of the CDR3 is TGTGCTAGCAGCCCGGGACTCCCCGGGGGAGAGCAGTACTTC. The chain links TRBV7-7 to TRBJ2-7; TRBD2 is a possible D gene (6 bases). CDR1 is SSHAT and CDR2 is FNYEAQ in the germline V gene (reference sequence). The CDR3 loop spans 14 amino acids.

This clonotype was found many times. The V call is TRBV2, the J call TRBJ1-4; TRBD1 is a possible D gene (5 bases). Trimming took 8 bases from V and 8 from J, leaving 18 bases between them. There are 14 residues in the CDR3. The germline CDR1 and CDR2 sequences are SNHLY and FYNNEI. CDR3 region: CASLWDPRGEKLFF. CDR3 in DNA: TGTGCCAGCTTGTGGGACCCCCGAGGGGAAAAACTGTTTTTT.

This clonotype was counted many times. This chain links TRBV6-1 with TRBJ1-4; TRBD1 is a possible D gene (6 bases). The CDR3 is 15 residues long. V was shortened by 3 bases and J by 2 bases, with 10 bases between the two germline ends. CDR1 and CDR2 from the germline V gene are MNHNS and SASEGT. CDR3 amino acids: CASSDTGRTNEKLFF. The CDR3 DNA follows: TGTGCCAGCAGTGATACAGGGCGCACTAATGAAAAACTGTTTTTT.

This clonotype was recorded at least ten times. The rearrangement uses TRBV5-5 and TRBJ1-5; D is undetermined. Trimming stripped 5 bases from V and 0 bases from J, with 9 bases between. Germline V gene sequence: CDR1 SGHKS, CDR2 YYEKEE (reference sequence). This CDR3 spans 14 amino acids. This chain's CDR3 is CASSPGPSNQPQHF. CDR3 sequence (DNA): TGTGCCAGCAGTCCCGGGCCTAGCAATCAGCCCCAGCATTTT.

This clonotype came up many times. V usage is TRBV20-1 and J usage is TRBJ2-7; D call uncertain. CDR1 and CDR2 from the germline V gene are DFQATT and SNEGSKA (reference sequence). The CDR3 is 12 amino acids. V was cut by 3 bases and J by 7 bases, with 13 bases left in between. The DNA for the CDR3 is TGCAGTGCTAGGCCCCTTCCTCGTGAGCAGTACTTC. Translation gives CSARPLPREQYF.

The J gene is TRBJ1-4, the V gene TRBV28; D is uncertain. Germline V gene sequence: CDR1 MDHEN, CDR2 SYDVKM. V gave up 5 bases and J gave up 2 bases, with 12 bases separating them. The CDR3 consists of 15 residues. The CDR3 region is CASSTYGVTNEKLFF. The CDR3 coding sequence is TGTGCCAGCAGTACATACGGGGTGACTAATGAAAAACTGTTTTTT.

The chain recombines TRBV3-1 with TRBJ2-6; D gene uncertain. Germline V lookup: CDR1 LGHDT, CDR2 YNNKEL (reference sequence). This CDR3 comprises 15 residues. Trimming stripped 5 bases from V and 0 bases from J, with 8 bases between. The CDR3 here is CASSSTVSGANVLTF. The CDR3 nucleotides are TGTGCCAGCAGCAGTACAGTCTCTGGGGCCAACGTCCTGACTTTC.

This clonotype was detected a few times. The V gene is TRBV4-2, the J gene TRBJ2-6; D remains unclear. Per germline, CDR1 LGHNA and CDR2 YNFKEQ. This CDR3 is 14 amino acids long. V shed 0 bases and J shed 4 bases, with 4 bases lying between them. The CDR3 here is CASSQDRGANVLTF. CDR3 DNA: TGTGCCAGCAGCCAAGATAGAGGGGCCAACGTCCTGACTTTC.

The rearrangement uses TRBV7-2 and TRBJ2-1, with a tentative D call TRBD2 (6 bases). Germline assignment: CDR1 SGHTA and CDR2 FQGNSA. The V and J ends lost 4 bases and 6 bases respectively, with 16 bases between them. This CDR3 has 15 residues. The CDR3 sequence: CASSSEVGTRNEQFF. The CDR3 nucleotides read TGTGCCAGCAGCTCAGAAGTCGGGACTCGCAATGAGCAGTTCTTC.

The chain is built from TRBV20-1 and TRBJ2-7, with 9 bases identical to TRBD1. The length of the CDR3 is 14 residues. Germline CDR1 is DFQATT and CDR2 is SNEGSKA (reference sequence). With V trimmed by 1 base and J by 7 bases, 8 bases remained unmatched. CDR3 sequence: CSARGQGDLREQYF. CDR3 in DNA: TGCAGTGCTAGAGGACAGGGGGATCTAAGGGAGCAGTACTTC.

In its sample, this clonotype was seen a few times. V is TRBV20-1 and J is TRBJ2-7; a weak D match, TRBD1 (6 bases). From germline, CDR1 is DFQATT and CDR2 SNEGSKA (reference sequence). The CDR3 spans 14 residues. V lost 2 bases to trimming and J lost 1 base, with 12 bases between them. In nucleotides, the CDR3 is TGCAGTGCTAGACAGGGGCAACCTTCCTACGAGCAGTACTTC. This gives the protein CSARQGQPSYEQYF.

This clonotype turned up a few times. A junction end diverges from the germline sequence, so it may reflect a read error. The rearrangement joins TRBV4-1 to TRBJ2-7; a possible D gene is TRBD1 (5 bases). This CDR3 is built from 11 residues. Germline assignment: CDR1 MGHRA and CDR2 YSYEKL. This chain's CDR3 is CASSQWGFLTF. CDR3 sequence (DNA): TGCGCCAGCAGCCAGTGGGGCTTCCTTACTTTC.

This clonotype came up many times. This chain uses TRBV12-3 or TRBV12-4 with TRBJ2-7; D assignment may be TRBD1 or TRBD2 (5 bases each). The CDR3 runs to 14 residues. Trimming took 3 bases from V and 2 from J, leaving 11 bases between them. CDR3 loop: CASSFGTNTYEQYF. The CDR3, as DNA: TGTGCCAGCAGTTTCGGGACCAACACCTACGAGCAGTACTTC.

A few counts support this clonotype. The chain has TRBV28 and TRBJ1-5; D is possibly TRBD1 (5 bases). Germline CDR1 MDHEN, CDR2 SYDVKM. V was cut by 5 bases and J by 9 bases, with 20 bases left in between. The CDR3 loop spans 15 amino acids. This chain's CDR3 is CASSIVAGTSGPQHF. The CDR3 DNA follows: TGTGCCAGCAGTATAGTGGCGGGGACTTCAGGGCCCCAGCATTTT.

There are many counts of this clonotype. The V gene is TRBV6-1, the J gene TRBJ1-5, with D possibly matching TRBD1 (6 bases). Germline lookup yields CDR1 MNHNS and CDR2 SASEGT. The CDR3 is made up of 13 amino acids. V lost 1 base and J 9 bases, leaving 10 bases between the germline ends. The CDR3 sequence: CASSEGTGLPQHF. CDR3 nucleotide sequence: TGTGCCAGCAGTGAAGGCACAGGGCTGCCCCAGCATTTT.

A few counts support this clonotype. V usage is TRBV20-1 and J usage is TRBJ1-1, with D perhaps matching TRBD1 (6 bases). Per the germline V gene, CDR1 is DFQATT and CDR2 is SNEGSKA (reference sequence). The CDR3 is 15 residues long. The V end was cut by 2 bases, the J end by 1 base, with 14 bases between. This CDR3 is CSARPAGAGNTEAFF. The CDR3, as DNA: TGCAGTGCTAGACCTGCGGGGGCAGGGAACACTGAAGCTTTCTTT.

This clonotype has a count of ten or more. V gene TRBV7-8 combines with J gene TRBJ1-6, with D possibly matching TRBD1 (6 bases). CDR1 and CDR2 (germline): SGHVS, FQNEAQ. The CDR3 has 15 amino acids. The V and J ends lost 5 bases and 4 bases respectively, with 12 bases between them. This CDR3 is CASSQRGTYNSPLHF. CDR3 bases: TGTGCCAGCAGCCAAAGAGGGACATATAATTCACCCCTCCACTTT. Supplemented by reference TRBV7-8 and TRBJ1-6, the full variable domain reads GAGVSQSPRYKVAKRGQDVALRCDPISGHVSLFWYQQALGQGPEFLTYFQNEAQLDKSGLPSDRFFAERPEGSVSTLKIQRTQQEDSAVYLCASSQRGTYNSPLHFGNGTRLTVT.

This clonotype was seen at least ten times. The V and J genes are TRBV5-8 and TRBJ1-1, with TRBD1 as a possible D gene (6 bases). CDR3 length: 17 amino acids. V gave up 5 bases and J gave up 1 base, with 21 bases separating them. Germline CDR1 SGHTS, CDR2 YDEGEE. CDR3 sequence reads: CASRSPDQGRANTEAFF. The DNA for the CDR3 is TGTGCCAGCAGGTCGCCGGATCAGGGGCGGGCGAACACTGAAGCTTTCTTT.

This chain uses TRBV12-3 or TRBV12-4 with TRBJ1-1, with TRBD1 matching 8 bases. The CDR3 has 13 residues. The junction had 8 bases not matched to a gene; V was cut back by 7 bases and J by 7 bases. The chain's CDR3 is CASIRTGRGEAFF. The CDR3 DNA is TGTGCCAGCATACGGACAGGGAGGGGTGAAGCTTTCTTT.

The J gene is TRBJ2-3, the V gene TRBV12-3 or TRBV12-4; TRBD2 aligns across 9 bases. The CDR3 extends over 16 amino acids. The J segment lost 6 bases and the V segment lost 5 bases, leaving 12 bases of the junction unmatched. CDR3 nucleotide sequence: TGTGCCAGCAGTCGGGGAAGTAGCGGGAGTGGCGATACGCAGTATTTT. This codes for CASSRGSSGSGDTQYF.

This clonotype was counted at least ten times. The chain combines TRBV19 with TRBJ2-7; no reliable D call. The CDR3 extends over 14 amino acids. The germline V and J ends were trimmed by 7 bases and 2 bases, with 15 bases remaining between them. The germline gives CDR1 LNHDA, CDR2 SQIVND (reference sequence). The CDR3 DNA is TGTGCCAGTATCCCGGCCTTTCCCCCCTACGAGCAGTACTTC. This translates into CASIPAFPPYEQYF.

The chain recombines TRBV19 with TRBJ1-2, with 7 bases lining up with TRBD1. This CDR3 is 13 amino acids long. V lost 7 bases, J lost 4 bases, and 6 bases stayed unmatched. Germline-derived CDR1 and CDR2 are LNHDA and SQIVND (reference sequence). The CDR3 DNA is TGTGCCAGTAATGCGGGGACAGTCTATGGCTACACCTTC. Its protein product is CASNAGTVYGYTF.

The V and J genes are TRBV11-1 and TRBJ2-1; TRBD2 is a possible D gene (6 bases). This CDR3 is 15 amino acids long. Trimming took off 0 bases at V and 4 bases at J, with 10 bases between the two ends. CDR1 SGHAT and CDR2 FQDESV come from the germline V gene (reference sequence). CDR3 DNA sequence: TGTGCCAGCAGCTTAGCGGAGGGATCTTACAATGAGCAGTTCTTC. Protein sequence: CASSLAEGSYNEQFF.

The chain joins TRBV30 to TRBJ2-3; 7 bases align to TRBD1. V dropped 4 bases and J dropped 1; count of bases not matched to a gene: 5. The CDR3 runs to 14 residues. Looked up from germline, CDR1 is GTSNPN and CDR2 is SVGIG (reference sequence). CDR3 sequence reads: CAWINRGRTDTQYF. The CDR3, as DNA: TGTGCCTGGATAAACAGGGGACGCACAGATACGCAGTATTTT. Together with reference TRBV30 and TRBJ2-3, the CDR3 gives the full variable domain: SQTIHQWPATLVQPVGSPLSLECTVEGTSNPNLYWYRQAAGRGLQLLFYSVGIGQISSEVPQNLSASRPQDRQFILSSKKLLLSDSGFYLCAWINRGRTDTQYFGPGTRLTVL.

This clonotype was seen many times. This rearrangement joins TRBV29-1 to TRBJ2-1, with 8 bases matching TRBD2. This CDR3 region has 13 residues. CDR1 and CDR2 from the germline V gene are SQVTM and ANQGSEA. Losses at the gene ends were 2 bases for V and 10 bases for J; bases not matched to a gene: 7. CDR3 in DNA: TGCAGCGTTGAATCGGCTAGCGGGTCGGAGCAGTTCTTC. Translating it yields CSVESASGSEQFF.

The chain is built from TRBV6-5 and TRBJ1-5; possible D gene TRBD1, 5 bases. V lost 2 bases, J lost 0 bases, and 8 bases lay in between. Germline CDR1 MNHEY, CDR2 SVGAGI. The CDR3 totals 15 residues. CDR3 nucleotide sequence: TGTGCCAGCAGTTACGGGAGGGGTAGCAATCAGCCCCAGCATTTT. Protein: CASSYGRGSNQPQHF.

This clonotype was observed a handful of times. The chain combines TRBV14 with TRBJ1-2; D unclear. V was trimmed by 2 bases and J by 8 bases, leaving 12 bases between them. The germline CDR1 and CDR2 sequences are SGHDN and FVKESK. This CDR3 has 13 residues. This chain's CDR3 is CASSQRSAGGYTF. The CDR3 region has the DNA TGTGCCAGCAGCCAAAGGTCGGCCGGCGGCTACACCTTC.

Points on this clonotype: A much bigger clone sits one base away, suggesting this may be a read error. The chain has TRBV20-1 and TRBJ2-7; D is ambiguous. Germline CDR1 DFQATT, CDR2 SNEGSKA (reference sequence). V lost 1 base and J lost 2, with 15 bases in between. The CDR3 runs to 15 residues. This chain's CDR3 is CSARGTHTGAYEQYF. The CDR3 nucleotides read TGCAGTGCTAGAGGGACCCATACTGGAGCCTACGAGCAGTACTTC.